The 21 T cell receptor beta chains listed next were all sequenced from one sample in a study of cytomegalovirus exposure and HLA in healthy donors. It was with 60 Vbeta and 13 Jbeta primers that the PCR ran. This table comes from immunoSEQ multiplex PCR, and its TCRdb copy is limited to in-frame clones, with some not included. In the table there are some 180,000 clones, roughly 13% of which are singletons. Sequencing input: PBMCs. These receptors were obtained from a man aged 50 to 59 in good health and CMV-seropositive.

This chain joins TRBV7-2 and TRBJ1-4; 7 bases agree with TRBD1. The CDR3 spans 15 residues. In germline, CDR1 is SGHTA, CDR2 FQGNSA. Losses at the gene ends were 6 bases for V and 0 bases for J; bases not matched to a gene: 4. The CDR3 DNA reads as TGTGCCAGCAGTTCCGGACAGGCAACTAATGAAAAACTGTTTTTT. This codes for CASSSGQATNEKLFF.

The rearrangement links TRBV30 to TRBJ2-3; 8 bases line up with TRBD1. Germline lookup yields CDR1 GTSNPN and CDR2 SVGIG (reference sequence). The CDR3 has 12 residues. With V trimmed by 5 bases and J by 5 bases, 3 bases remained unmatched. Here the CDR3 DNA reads TGTGCCTGGGGACAGGGACGAGATACGCAGTATTTT. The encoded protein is CAWGQGRDTQYF.

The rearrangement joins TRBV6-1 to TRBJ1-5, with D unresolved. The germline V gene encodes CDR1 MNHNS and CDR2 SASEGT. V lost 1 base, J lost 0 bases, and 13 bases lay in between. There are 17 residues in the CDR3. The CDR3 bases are TGTGCCAGCAGTGAAGGGGCCAGCAGCTATAGCAATCAGCCCCAGCATTTT. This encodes CASSEGASSYSNQPQHF.

CDR3 region: CASSRGQMNTEAFF. CDR3 DNA sequence: TGCGCCAGCAGCCGAGGACAGATGAACACTGAAGCTTTCTTT. This chain uses TRBV4-1 with TRBJ1-1, with D perhaps matching TRBD1 (6 bases). The germline V gene has CDR1 MGHRA and CDR2 YSYEKL. The germline V and J ends were trimmed by 4 bases and 0 bases, with 9 bases remaining between them. The CDR3 extends over 14 amino acids.

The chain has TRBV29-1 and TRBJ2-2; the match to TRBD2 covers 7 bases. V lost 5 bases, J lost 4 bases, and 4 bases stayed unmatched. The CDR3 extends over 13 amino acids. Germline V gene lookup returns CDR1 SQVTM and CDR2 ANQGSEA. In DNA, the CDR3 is TGCAGCGTTAGGCCGGGAGGCACCGGGGAGCTGTTTTTT. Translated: CSVRPGGTGELFF.

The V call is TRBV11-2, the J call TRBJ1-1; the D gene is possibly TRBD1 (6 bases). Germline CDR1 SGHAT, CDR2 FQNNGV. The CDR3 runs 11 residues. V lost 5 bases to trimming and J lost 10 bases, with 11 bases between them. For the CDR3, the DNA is TGTGCCAGCAGCCAACAGGGTGGAGCTTTCTTT. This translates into CASSQQGGAFF.

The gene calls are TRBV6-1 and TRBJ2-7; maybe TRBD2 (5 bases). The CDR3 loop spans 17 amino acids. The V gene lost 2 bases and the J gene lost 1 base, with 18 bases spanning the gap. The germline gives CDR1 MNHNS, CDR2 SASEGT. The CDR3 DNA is TGTGCCAGCAGTGAACCCCCCGGAGGTGGTGGGTCCTACGAGCAGTACGTC. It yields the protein CASSEPPGGGGSYEQYV.

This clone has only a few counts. CDR3 in DNA: TGTGCCAGCAGTTTGGTAGGGACAGGGACATTACACACTGAAGCTTTCTTT. Protein sequence: CASSLVGTGTLHTEAFF. The V and J genes are TRBV27 and TRBJ1-1; 9 bases map to TRBD1. V dropped 3 bases and J dropped 3; count of bases not matched to a gene: 11. CDR3 length: 17 residues. The germline V gene encodes CDR1 MNHEY and CDR2 SMNVEV (reference sequence).

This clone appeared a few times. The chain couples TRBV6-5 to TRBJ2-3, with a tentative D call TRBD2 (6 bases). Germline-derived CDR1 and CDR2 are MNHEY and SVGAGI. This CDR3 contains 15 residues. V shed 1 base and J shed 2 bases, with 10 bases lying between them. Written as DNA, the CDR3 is TGTGCCAGCAGTTACTTTTCGGGGGACACAGATACGCAGTATTTT. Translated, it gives CASSYFSGDTDTQYF.

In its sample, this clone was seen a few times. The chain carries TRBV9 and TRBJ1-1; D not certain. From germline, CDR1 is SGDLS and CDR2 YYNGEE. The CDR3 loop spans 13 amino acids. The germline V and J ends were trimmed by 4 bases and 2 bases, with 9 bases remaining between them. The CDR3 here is CASSYVPNTEAFF. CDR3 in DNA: TGTGCCAGCAGCTATGTCCCCAACACTGAAGCTTTCTTT.

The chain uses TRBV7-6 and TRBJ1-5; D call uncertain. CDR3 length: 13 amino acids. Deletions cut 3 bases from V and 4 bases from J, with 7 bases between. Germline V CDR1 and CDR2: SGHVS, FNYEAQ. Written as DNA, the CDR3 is TGTGCCAGCAGCTTGGCCACAAATCAGCCCCAGCATTTT. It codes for CASSLATNQPQHF. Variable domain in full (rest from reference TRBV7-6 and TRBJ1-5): GAGVSQSPRYKVTKRGQDVALRCDPISGHVSLYWYRQALGQGPEFLTYFNYEAQQDKSGLPNDRFSAERPEGSISTLTIQRTEQRDSAMYRCASSLATNQPQHFGDGTRLSIL.

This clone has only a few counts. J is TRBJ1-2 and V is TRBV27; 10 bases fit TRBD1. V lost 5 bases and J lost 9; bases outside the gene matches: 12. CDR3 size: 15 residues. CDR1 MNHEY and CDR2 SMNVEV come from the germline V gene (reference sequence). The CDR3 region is CASSTRDRGFTSYTF. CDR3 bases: TGTGCCAGCAGTACGCGGGACAGGGGATTTACTAGCTACACCTTC.

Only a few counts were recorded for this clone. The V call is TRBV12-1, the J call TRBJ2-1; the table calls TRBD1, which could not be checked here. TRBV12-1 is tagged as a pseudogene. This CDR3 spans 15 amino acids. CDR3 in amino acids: CASSSDRGGRDEQFF. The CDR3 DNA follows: TGTGCCAGCAGCTCTGACAGGGGAGGACGCGATGAGCAGTTCTTC.

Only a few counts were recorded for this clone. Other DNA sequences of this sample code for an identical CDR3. In DNA form, the CDR3 reads TGTGCCAGCAGTGCTAGACAGGGGGAAGGTGCAGATACGCAGTATTTT. Protein sequence: CASSARQGEGADTQYF. This chain uses TRBV9 with TRBJ2-3; the match to TRBD1 covers 9 bases. In germline, CDR1 is SGDLS, CDR2 YYNGEE. The junction had 11 bases not matched to a gene; V was cut back by 5 bases and J by 4 bases. This CDR3 spans 16 amino acids. Based on the CDR3 plus reference TRBV9 and TRBJ2-3, the full variable domain is DSGVTQTPKHLITATGQRVTLRCSPRSGDLSVYWYQQSLDQGLQFLIQYYNGEERAKGNILERFSAQQFPDLHSELNLSSLELGDSALYFCASSARQGEGADTQYFGPGTRLTVL.

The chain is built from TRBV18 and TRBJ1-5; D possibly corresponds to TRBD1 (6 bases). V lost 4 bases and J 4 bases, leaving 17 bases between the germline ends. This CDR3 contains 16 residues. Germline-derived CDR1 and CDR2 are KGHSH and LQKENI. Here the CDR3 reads CASSLVLRTANQPQHF. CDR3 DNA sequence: TGTGCCAGCTCACTCGTGCTTCGGACAGCAAATCAGCCCCAGCATTTT.

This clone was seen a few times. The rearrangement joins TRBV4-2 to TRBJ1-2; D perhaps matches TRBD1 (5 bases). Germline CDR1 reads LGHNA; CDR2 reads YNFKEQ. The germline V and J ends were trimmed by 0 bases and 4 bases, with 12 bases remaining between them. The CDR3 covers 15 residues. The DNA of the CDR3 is TGTGCCAGCAGCCAAGATCTGGAGACAGCCTATGGCTACACCTTC. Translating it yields CASSQDLETAYGYTF.

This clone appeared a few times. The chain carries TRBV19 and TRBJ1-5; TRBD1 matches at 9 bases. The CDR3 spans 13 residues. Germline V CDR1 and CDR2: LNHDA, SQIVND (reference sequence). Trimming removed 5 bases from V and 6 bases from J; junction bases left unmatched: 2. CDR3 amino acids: CASSGTGFQPQHF. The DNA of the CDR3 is TGTGCCAGTAGTGGGACAGGGTTTCAGCCCCAGCATTTT.

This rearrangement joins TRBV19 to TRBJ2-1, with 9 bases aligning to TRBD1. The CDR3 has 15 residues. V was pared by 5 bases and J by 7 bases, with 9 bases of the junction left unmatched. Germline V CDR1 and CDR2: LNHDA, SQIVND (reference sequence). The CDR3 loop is CASSPGQGRVNEQFF. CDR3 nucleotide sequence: TGTGCCAGTAGTCCCGGACAGGGGAGGGTGAATGAGCAGTTCTTC.

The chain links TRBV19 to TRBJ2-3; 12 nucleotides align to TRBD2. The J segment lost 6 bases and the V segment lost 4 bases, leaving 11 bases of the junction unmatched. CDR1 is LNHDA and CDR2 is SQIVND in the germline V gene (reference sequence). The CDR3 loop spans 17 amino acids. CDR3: CASSTTSGGNIRDTQYF. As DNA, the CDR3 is TGTGCCAGTAGTACAACTAGCGGGGGGAATATAAGGGATACGCAGTATTTT.

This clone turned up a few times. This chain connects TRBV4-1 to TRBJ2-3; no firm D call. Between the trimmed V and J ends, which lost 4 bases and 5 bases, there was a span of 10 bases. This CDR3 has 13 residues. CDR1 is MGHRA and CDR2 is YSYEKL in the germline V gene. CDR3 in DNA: TGCGCCAGCAGCCCCCTTAATAGAGATACGCAGTATTTT. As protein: CASSPLNRDTQYF.

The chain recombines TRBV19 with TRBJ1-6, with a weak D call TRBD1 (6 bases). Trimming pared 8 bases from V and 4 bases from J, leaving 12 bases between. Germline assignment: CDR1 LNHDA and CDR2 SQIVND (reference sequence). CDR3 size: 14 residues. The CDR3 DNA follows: TGTGCCAGTTCAAAAGGACAGTATAATTCACCCCTCCACTTT. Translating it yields CASSKGQYNSPLHF.